The following is a T cell receptor beta chain sequence with its context. Its antigen is unknown. V was pared by 2 bases and J by 5 bases, with 8 bases of the junction left unmatched. The CDR3 extends over 15 amino acids. Germline V lookup: CDR1 SGHDN, CDR2 FVKESK. These data originate in a study of radiation and T cells in renal cell carcinoma. Study-wide results and limits: Top tumor clonotypes rose in blood 2 weeks post-radiation, then contracted.

Sample time point: blood 4 weeks post-SBRT, at nephrectomy. Sample treatment: 15 Gy SBRT to primary tumor, nephrectomy 4 weeks later. TCRdb's copy holds only in-frame clones and misses some; the assay was immunoSEQ multiplex PCR. The sample yields approximately 83,000 clones, 85% seen once. Source: blood, taken from a patient whose treatment included radiotherapy and nephrectomy. The chain has TRBV14 and TRBJ2-5, with 7 bases fitting TRBD2. The TCR was taken from a man aged 50-59 years with renal cell carcinoma. This CDR3 reads CASSQTAGVGETQYF. CDR3 nucleotide sequence: TGTGCCAGCAGCCAAACCGCGGGAGTCGGGGAGACCCAGTACTTC.